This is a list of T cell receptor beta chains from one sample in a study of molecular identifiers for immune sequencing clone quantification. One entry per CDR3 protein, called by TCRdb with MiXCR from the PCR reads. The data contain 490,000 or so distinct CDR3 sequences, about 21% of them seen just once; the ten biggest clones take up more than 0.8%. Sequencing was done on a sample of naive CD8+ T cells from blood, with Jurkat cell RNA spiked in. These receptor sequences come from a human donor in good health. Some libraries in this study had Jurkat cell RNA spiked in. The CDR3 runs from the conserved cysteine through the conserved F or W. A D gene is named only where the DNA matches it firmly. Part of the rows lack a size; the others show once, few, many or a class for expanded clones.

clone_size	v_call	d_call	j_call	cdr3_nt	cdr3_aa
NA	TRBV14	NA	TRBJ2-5	TGTGCCAGCAGCCAAGCCTTGGGGTGGCAAGAGACCCAGTACTTC	CASSQALGWQETQYF
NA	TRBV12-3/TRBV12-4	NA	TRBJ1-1	TGTGCCAGCAGTGAGGTGACAGTCCTGAACACTGAAGCTTTCTTT	CASSEVTVLNTEAFF
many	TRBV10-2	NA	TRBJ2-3	TGCGCCAGCAGTGAGGGGCTCACAGATACGCAGTATTTT	CASSEGLTDTQYF
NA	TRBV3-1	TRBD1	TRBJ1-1	TGTGCCAGCAGCCACCCAGGGGGAGAACCTGAAGCTTTCTTT	CASSHPGGEPEAFF
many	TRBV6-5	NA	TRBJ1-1	TGTGCCAGCAGTTACATTGTTGGAGGAATTTATCCCATGAACACTGAAGCTTTCTTT	CASSYIVGGIYPMNTEAFF
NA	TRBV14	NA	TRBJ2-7	TGTGCCAGCAGCCAAGGGCACAGCCACTACGAGCAGTACTTC	CASSQGHSHYEQYF
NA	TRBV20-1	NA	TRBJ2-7	TGCAGTGCTAGAGATTTGGCGTTCGAGCAGTACTTC	CSARDLAFEQYF
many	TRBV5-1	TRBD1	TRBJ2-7	TGCGCCAGCAGTTCCAGGACAGGTTTCTACGAGCAGTACTTC	CASSSRTGFYEQYF
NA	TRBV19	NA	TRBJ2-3	TGTGCCACTAAATACGATACGCAGTATTTT	CATKYDTQYF
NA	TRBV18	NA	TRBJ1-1	TGTGCCAGCTCACCGGAACGGGCTCGGTACACTGAAGCTTTCTTT	CASSPERARYTEAFF
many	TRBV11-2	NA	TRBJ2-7	TGCGCCAGCAGCTTGGTAGGGTCCGAGCAGTACTTC	CASSLVGSEQYF
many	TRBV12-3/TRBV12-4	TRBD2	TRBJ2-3	TGTGCCAGCAGGCGAGCGGGAAGCACAGATACGCAGTATTTT	CASRRAGSTDTQYF
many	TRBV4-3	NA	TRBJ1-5	TGCGCCAGCAGCCAAGATTGGCCGGGACCAGTAGGGCAGCCCCAGCATTTT	CASSQDWPGPVGQPQHF
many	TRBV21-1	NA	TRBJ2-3	TGTGCCAGCAGCAAGGCCCGACTAGCGGGGACCACAGATACGCAGTATTTT	CASSKARLAGTTDTQYF
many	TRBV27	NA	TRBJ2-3	TGTGCCAGCAGTTTAATATTGCGTGGCACAGATACGCAGTATTTT	CASSLILRGTDTQYF
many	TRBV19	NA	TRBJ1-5	TGTGCCAGTAGGATCGGCAATCAGCCCCAGCATTTT	CASRIGNQPQHF
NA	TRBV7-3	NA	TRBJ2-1	TGTGCCAGCAGGTCGGGACTCACCAATGAGCAGTTCTTC	CASRSGLTNEQFF
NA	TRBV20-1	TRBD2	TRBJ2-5	TGCAGTGCTAGAGATCGGGCTAGCGGGGAAGAGACCCAGTACTTC	CSARDRASGEETQYF
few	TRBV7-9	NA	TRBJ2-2	TGTGCCAGCAGCCGAAATGAGAACACCGGGGAGCTGTTTTTT	CASSRNENTGELFF
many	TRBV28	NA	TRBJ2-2	TGTGCCAGCAGTTTATTAACAGGGCGGTCCACCGGGGAGCTGTTTTTT	CASSLLTGRSTGELFF
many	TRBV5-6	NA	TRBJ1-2	TGTGCCAGCAGCTTGGAGAACTATGGCTACACCTTC	CASSLENYGYTF
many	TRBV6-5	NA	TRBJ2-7	TGTGCCAGCAGTCACCGGGGAGGCTCCTACGAGCAGTACTTC	CASSHRGGSYEQYF
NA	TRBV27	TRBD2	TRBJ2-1	TGTGCCAGCAGTTTTTTGAGCGGGAGGGCCGGTGAGCAGTTCTTC	CASSFLSGRAGEQFF
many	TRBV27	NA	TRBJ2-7	TGTGCCAGCAGTTTTCAGGGGGGAGTATCCGAGCAGTACTTC	CASSFQGGVSEQYF
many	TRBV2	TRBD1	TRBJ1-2	TGTGCCAGCAGTTCCGGACAGGGGCCTAGCGGCTACACCTTC	CASSSGQGPSGYTF
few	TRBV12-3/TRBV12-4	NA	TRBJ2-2	TGTGCCAGCAGCCCCGATAAGGACGCAAACACCGGGGAGCTGTTTTTT	CASSPDKDANTGELFF
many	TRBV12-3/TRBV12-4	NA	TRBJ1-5	TGTGCCAGCAGCCCCGATCGGGAGGCCCAGCATTTT	CASSPDREAQHF
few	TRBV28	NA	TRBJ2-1	TGTGCCAGCAGTCCAACCGATCGACTAGCCTACAATGAGCAGTTCTTC	CASSPTDRLAYNEQFF
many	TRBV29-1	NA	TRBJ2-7	TGCAGCGTTGAATTACCTACACCCTCCTACGAGCAGTACTTC	CSVELPTPSYEQYF
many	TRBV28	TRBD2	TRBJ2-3	TGTGCCAGCAGTTTAACCGGAGGACTAGCGGGGGTCACAGATACGCAGTATTTT	CASSLTGGLAGVTDTQYF
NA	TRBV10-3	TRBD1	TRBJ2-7	TGTGCCATCAGTACAGCCCCCCCGGTGTTTACAGGGGGTGAGGAGCAGTACTTC	CAISTAPPVFTGGEEQYF
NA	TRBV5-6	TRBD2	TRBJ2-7	TGTGCCAGCAGCTTGGAGACAGGTGGGACTAGCGCCTTCTACGAGCAGTACTTC	CASSLETGGTSAFYEQYF
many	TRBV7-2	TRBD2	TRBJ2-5	TGTGCCAGCAGCCCCCTGGCGGGAGGGCGTGAGACCCAGTACTTC	CASSPLAGGRETQYF
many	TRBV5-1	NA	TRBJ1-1	TGCGCCAGCAGCCCCACGAGACCGGGACAATACAACACTGAAGCTTTCTTT	CASSPTRPGQYNTEAFF
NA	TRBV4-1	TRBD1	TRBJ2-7	TGCGCCAGCAGCCAAAGGACAGGGCTGTCCTACGAGCAGTACTTC	CASSQRTGLSYEQYF
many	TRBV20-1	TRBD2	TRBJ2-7	TGCAGTGCTCCAACGACTAGCGGGAGTCGGTACGAGCAGTACTTC	CSAPTTSGSRYEQYF
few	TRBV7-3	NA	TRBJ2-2	TGTGCCAGCAGCTTCAGCTTGTCTAGCGACGGGGAGCTGTTTTTT	CASSFSLSSDGELFF
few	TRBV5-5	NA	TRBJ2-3	TGTGCCAGCAGCTTGAGGTTGGCTCAAGCCTCGGATACGCAGTATTTT	CASSLRLAQASDTQYF
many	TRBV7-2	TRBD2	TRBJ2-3	TGTGCCAGCAGCTTAGTAGCGGGGGCCATCACAGATACGCAGTATTTT	CASSLVAGAITDTQYF
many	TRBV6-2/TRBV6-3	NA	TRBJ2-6	TGTGCCAGCAGTTACGGGTCAAAAGTCCTGACTTTC	CASSYGSKVLTF
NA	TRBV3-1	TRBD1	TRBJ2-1	TGTGCCAGCAGCCAACCGGGACAGGGGTACAATGAGCAGTTCTTC	CASSQPGQGYNEQFF
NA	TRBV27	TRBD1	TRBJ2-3	TGTGCCAGCAGTCCACTGGGACAGGGGGGAGGAGATACGCAGTATTTT	CASSPLGQGGGDTQYF
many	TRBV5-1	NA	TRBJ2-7	TGCGCCAGCAGCTTGGAGACCGACGAGCAGTACTTC	CASSLETDEQYF
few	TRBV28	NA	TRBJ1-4	TGTGCCAGCAGTTATCTGGCTGGCTGGAATGAAAAACTGTTTTTT	CASSYLAGWNEKLFF
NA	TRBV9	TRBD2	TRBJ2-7	TGTGCCAGCAGCTTTGGGACTAGCGGGATAAACGAGCAGTACTTC	CASSFGTSGINEQYF
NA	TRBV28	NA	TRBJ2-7	TGTGCCAGCAGTTTTCGTGGGGCTAGTGGCTACGAGCAGTACTTC	CASSFRGASGYEQYF
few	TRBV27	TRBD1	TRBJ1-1	TGTGCCAGCAGTTTATGGGACAGGACTGAAGCTTTCTTT	CASSLWDRTEAFF